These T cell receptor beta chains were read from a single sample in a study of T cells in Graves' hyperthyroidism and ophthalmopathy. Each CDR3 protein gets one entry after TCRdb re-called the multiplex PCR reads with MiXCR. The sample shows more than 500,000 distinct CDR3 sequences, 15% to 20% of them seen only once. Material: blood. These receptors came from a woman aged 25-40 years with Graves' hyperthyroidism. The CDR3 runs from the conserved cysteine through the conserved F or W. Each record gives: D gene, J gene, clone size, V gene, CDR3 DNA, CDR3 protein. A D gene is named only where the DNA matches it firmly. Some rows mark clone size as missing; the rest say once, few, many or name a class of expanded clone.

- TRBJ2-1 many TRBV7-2 TGTGCCAGCAACCCATCCTACAATGAGCAGTTCTTC CASNPSYNEQFF
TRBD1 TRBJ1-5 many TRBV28 TGTGCCAGCACCCCGGGACAGGGAAGAGATCAGCCCCAGCATTTT CASTPGQGRDQPQHF
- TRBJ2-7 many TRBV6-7 TGTGCCAGCAGTTACTCGGGCGACTTTGGATACGAGCAGTACTTC CASSYSGDFGYEQYF
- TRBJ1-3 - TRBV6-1 TGTGCCAGCACCTCAGAAGGGCACTCTGGAAACACCATATATTTT CASTSEGHSGNTIYF
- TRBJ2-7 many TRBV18 TGTGCCAGCAGCCCTAGAGGACAGTCCTACGAGCAGTACTTC CASSPRGQSYEQYF
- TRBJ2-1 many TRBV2 TGTGCCAGCAGTGAAGCGACAGGCCATGAGCAGTTCTTC CASSEATGHEQFF
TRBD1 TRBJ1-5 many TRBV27 TGTGCCAGCAGTTTTACAGGGGTCCGTCAGCCCCAGCATTTT CASSFTGVRQPQHF
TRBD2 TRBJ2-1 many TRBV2 TGTGCCAGCGGGTATGGCGGGAGCAGGAATGAGCAGTTCTTC CASGYGGSRNEQFF
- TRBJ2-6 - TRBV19 TGTGCCAGTAGTATAGCCCCCGACAGGACTGGGGCCAACGTCCTGACTTTC CASSIAPDRTGANVLTF
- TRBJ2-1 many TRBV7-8 TGTGCCAGCAGCTTAGTTAGCGGTCTTCGGATCGGCGAGCAGTTCTTC CASSLVSGLRIGEQFF
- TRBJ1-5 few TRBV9 TGTGCCAGCAGCGTAACTGCTACAGGGATTCAGCCCCAGCATTTT CASSVTATGIQPQHF
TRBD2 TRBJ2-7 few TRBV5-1 TGCGCCAGCAGCTTGGAGGGAGGGCAAGAGGAGCAGTACTTC CASSLEGGQEEQYF
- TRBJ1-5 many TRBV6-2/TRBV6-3 TGTGCCAGCAGACTCCGCGCCCGGGACGCTGGAACTAATCAGCCCCAGCATTTT CASRLRARDAGTNQPQHF
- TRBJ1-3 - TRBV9 TGTGCCAGCAGCGTCTCTGGGGGCGAAGGGGACACCATATATTTT CASSVSGGEGDTIYF
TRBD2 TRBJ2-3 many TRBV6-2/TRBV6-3 TGTGCCAGCAGTTACGGGGACTACACAGATACGCAGTATTTT CASSYGDYTDTQYF
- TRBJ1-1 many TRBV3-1 TGTGCCAGCAGCCAAGATATCCGTGTAACTTTCTTT CASSQDIRVTFF
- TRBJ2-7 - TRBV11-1 TGTGCCAGCAGCTTAGAGGAGGCCGCCATGACCTACGAGCAGTACTTC CASSLEEAAMTYEQYF
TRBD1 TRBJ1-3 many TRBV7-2 TGTGCCAGCAGCCCGGGACAGGCGCACTCTGGAAACACCATATATTTT CASSPGQAHSGNTIYF
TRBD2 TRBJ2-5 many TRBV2 TGTGCCAGCAGTGGACTAGCCCTCCAAGAGACCCAGTACTTC CASSGLALQETQYF
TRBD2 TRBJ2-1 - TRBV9 TGTGCCAGCAGCGTAGCTAGCGGGGAGGCCAATGAGCAGTTCTTC CASSVASGEANEQFF
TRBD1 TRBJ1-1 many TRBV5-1 TGCGCCAGCAGCTGGGACAGGGAACAAGCTTTCTTT CASSWDREQAFF
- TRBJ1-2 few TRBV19 TGTGCCAGTAGTATAGTAACACAGGCGATCTATGGCTACACCTTC CASSIVTQAIYGYTF
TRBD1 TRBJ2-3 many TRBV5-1 TGCGCCAGTAGGACAGGGCCCACAGATACGCAGTATTTT CASRTGPTDTQYF
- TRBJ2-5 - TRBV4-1 TGCGCCAGCAGCCAAGACTCCGTAGGTACCCAAGAGACCCAGTACTTC CASSQDSVGTQETQYF
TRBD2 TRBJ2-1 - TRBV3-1 TGTGCCAGCAGTGATACTCTAGCGGGAGACGTCAATGAGCAGTTCTTC CASSDTLAGDVNEQFF
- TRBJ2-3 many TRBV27 TGTGCCAGCAGTTGGGGTGTCACTAGCACAGATACGCAGTATTTT CASSWGVTSTDTQYF
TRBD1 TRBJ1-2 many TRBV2 TGTGCCGGGCGGGGGACAGCTAACTATGGCTACACCTTC CAGRGTANYGYTF
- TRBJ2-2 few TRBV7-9 TGTGCCAGCAGCTTAGTCTCTTCGGGGGAGCTGTTTTTT CASSLVSSGELFF
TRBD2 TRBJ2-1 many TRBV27 TGTGCCAGCAGTTTGACTAGCGGGAGCCCCAATGAGCAGTTCTTC CASSLTSGSPNEQFF
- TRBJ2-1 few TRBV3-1 TGTGCCAGCAGCCAAGAGGGTCAGGGGATCAATGAGCAGTTCTTC CASSQEGQGINEQFF
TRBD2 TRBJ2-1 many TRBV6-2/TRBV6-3 TGTGCCAGCAGGGACGACCCTAGCGGGAGAGCGAGGAATGAGCAGTTCTTC CASRDDPSGRARNEQFF
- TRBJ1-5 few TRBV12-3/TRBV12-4 TGTGCCAGCAGTTTACGGCGGGGCTGGCCCCAGCATTTT CASSLRRGWPQHF
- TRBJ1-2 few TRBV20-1 TGCAGTGCTCGCCCCCCGGGACCTTCTAACTATGGCTACACCTTC CSARPPGPSNYGYTF
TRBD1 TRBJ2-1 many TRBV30 TGTGCCTGGAGTGCGACAGGGTACAATGAGCAGTTCTTC CAWSATGYNEQFF
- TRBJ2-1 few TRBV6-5 TGTGCCAGCAGTTACTCCGACACCTACAATGAGCAGTTCTTC CASSYSDTYNEQFF
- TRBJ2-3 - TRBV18 TGTGCCGGCTCACCCAGAGCTAGCACAGATACGCAGTATTTT CAGSPRASTDTQYF